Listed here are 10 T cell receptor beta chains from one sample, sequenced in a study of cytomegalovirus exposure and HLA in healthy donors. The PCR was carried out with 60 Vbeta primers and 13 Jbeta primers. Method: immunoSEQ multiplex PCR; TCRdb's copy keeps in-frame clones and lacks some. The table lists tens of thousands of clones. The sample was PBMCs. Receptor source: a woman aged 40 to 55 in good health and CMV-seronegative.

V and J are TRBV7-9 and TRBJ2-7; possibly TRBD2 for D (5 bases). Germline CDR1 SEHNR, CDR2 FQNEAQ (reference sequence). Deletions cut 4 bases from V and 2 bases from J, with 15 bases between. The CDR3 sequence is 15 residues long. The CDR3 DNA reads TGTGCCAGCAGCTCACTGGGAGAGTCAACCTACGAGCAGTACTTC. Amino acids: CASSSLGESTYEQYF. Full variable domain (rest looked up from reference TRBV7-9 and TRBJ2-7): DTGVSQNPRHKITKRGQNVTFRCDPISEHNRLYWYRQTLGQGPEFLTYFQNEAQLEKSRLLSDRFSAERPKGSFSTLEIQRTEQGDSAMYLCASSSLGESTYEQYFGPGTRLTVT.

The CDR3 region is CASSLGSGGSGTDTQYF. The CDR3 DNA follows: TGCGCCAGCAGCTTGGGGTCGGGAGGTTCGGGCACAGATACGCAGTATTTT. The V and J genes are TRBV5-1 and TRBJ2-3; 7 bases fit TRBD2. The CDR3 has 17 residues. The germline V gene encodes CDR1 SGHRS and CDR2 YFSETQ. V lost 0 bases, J lost 1 base, and 8 bases stayed unmatched.

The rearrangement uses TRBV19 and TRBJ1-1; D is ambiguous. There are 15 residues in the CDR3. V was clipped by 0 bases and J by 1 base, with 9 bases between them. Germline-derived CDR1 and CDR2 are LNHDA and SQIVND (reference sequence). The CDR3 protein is CASSIDLGPNTEAFF. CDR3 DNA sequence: TGTGCCAGTAGTATAGATCTAGGTCCGAACACTGAAGCTTTCTTT.

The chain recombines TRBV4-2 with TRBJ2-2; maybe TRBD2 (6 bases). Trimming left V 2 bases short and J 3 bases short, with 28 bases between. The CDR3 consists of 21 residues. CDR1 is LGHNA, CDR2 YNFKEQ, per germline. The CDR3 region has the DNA TGTGCCAGCAGCCAATACCCTCTATGGGGACCAGCGGGCTTTCACACCGGGGAGCTGTTTTTT. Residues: CASSQYPLWGPAGFHTGELFF.

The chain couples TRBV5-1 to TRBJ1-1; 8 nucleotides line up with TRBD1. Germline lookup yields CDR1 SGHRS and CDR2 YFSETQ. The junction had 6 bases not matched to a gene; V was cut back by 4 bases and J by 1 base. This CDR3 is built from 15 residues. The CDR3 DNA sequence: TGCGCCAGCAGCACCTCAGGGGGCTCGAACACTGAAGCTTTCTTT. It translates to CASSTSGGSNTEAFF.

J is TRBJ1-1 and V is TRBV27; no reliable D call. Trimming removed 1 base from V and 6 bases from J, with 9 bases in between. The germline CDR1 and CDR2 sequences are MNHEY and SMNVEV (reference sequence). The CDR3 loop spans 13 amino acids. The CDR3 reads CASSLYGVPEAFF. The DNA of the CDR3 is TGTGCCAGCAGTTTATACGGGGTACCTGAAGCTTTCTTT.

The CDR3 sequence is CASSQSRQGQGEYEQYF. CDR3 nucleotides: TGTGCCAGCAGCCAATCGAGGCAGGGACAGGGGGAGTACGAGCAGTACTTC. The rearrangement uses TRBV4-2 and TRBJ2-7; 11 bases fit TRBD1. This CDR3 spans 17 amino acids. J was trimmed by 4 bases and V by 2 bases; bases with no gene match: 10. CDR1 and CDR2 (germline): LGHNA, YNFKEQ.

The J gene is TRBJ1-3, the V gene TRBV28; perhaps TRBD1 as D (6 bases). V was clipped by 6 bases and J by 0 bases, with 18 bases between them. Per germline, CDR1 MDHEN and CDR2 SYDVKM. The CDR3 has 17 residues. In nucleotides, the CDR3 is TGTGCCAGCAGACGGCCCCGGACAGACAACTCTGGAAACACCATATATTTT. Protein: CASRRPRTDNSGNTIYF.

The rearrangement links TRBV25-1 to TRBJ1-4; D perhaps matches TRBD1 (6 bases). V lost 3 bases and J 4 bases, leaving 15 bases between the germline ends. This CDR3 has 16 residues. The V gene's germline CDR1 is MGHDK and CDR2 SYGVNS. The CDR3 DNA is TGTGCCAGCAGTGAGCGGGCGACAGGCATTAATGAAAAACTGTTTTTT. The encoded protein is CASSERATGINEKLFF. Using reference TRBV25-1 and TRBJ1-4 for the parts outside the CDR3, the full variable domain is EADIYQTPRYLVIGTGKKITLECSQTMGHDKMYWYQQDPGMELHLIHYSYGVNSTEKGDLSSESTVSRIRTEHFPLTLESARPSHTSQYLCASSERATGINEKLFFGSGTQLSVL.

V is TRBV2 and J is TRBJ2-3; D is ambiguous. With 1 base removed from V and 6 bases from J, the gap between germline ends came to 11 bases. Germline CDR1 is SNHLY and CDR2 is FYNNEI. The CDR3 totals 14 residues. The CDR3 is CASSEDRQADTQYF. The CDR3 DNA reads TGTGCCAGCAGTGAAGATAGGCAGGCGGATACGCAGTATTTT.